Detailed here is one T cell receptor (beta chain). No antigen is known for it. The junction differs from germline at one of its ends, possibly a read error. The data originate from a study of tumor and adjacent non-tumor tissue in lung cancer. Findings and limits, study-wide: Top 100 clones took a larger repertoire share in normal lung.

TCRbeta libraries were built with three rounds of nested PCR, modified from ARM-PCR. Using its own MiXCR run on the multiplex PCR reads, TCRdb lists one record per CDR3 protein. The sample includes 55,000 to 75,000 distinct CDR3 sequences, almost 60% seen only once; the top ten take over 20%. The template was RNA from unsorted bulk tissue. The length of the CDR3 is 14 residues. The germline gives CDR1 SGHAT, CDR2 FQDESV (reference sequence). This TCR was recovered from a man in his fifties with non-small cell lung cancer. The J gene is TRBJ2-2, the V gene TRBV11-1; the D call may be TRBD1 or TRBD2 (5 bases each). The sequenced sample was lung tumor tissue. CDR3 sequence reads: CASSFQDRPGDLFF. In nucleotides, the CDR3 is TGTGCCAGCAGTTTTCAGGACCGGCCCGGGGACCTGTTTTTT.